This TCR beta chain appears in the sequencing data of a study of CD8 T cells in Susac syndrome. The T cells that were sequenced for TCR beta were CD8+ and CD4+ cells from blood. Relapsing-remitting disease, either stable or active, was present in the treatment-naive patients who were the multiple sclerosis controls. Both CD4+ and CD8+ T cells were negatively isolated, and TEMRA cells underwent FACS enrichment. CDR1 and CDR2 (germline): SEHNR, FQNEAQ (reference sequence). Trimming shortened V by 4 bases and J by 1 base, and 10 bases separated the two germline ends. There are 14 residues in the CDR3. A quantity of 0.5 to 1 ug RNA underwent reverse transcription using random hexamers. TCR beta CDR3 was amplified by immunoSEQ multiplex PCR. This amplification extended across 54 Vbeta and 13 Jbeta segments. TCRdb reprocessed the immunoSEQ multiplex PCR reads via MiXCR and lists one record per CDR3 protein. Here the sample spans about 150,000 distinct CDR3 sequences, around 95% being singletons.

The V call is TRBV7-9, the J call TRBJ2-5; perhaps D is TRBD1 or TRBD2 (5 bases each). Sequencing was performed on CD8+ T cells from PBMCs. This TCR was recovered from a human donor with multiple sclerosis. The CDR3 DNA sequence: TGTGCCAGCAGCTCCGGGACCCTCCAAGAGACCCAGTACTTC. This gives the protein CASSSGTLQETQYF.